These T cell receptor beta chains were read from a single sample in a study of blood T cells in healthy people across ages. TCRdb recomputed calls from the 5' RACE reads with MiXCR, one row per CDR3 protein. The sample carries 700,000 to 850,000 distinct CDR3 sequences, about 37% recorded once. Sequenced: blood. The receptors originated from a man aged 18 to 35 in good health. Both conserved end residues are part of each CDR3. The order of the fields is D gene, clone size, J gene, V gene, CDR3 protein, CDR3 DNA. A D gene is named only where the DNA matches it firmly. Rows may omit the clone size; those that give it use once, few, many or a size class.

NA many TRBJ2-3 TRBV29-1 CSVVEDGPTQYF TGCAGCGTGGTCGAGGACGGCCCCACGCAGTATTTT
TRBD1 NA TRBJ2-5 TRBV5-1 CASSGSTGTDEAQYF TGCGCCAGCAGCGGGTCGACAGGGACGGATGAGGCCCAGTACTTC
TRBD1 once TRBJ2-7 TRBV5-1 CASSRDRPIYNEQYF TGCGCCAGCAGCCGGGACAGGCCTATCTACAATGAGCAGTACTTC
TRBD1 NA TRBJ1-1 TRBV29-1 CSVNRGLDTEAFF TGCAGCGTAAACAGGGGGCTCGACACTGAAGCTTTCTTT
TRBD1 NA TRBJ2-3 TRBV20-1 CSADRGRWVDTQYF TGCAGTGCTGACAGGGGGCGCTGGGTAGATACGCAGTATTTT
NA few TRBJ1-1 TRBV4-1 CASSQEGVSFEAFF TGCGCCAGCAGCCAAGAAGGGGTCTCGTTTGAAGCTTTCTTT
TRBD2 NA TRBJ2-1 TRBV4-1 CASSHAPGTSATKQFF TGCGCCAGCAGCCATGCCCCCGGGACTAGCGCGACAAAACAGTTCTTC
NA NA TRBJ2-2 TRBV7-3 CASSPWPSGTGELFF TGTGCCAGCAGCCCCTGGCCCTCGGGGACCGGGGAGCTGTTTTTT
NA NA TRBJ2-5 TRBV19 CASRGPTQETQYF TGTGCCAGTCGCGGACCTACCCAAGAGACCCAGTACTTC
TRBD1 NA TRBJ2-6 TRBV5-1 CASSLPPGTGGSGANVLTF TGCGCCAGCAGCCTACCGCCCGGGACAGGGGGCTCTGGGGCCAACGTCCTGACTTTC
NA NA TRBJ2-1 TRBV3-1 CASRGMAIAEQFF TGTGCCAGCAGAGGGATGGCGATCGCTGAGCAGTTCTTC
TRBD1 NA TRBJ1-6 TRBV28 CASSLGQYNSPLHF TGTGCCAGCAGCTTGGGACAGTATAATTCACCCCTCCACTTT
TRBD1 NA TRBJ1-2 TRBV3-1 CASSPGGGGNGYTF TGTGCCAGCAGCCCGGGAGGAGGGGGCAATGGCTACACCTTC
NA few TRBJ1-4 TRBV20-1 CSARPGEKLFF TGCAGTGCTAGACCGGGTGAAAAACTGTTTTTT
TRBD2 NA TRBJ2-3 TRBV29-1 CSVEERGGGAEDTQYF TGCAGCGTTGAAGAACGGGGCGGGGGGGCGGAAGATACGCAGTATTTT
TRBD2 NA TRBJ2-3 TRBV10-3 CAISGLAGGRRDTQYF TGTGCCATCAGTGGATTAGCGGGGGGCCGGAGAGATACGCAGTATTTT
TRBD2 many TRBJ2-3 TRBV20-1 CSAQTTRDYYTDTQYF TGCAGTGCCCAGACGACCCGGGACTATTACACAGATACGCAGTATTTT
TRBD2 few TRBJ2-1 TRBV7-2 CASSASGSYNEQFF TGTGCCAGCAGCGCTAGCGGCTCCTACAATGAGCAGTTCTTC
TRBD1 few TRBJ1-1 TRBV14 CASSQASGGTEAFF TGTGCCAGCAGCCAAGCCTCAGGGGGGACTGAAGCTTTCTTT
NA few TRBJ2-5 TRBV2 CASRGSYNEQYF TGTGCCAGCAGGGGCAGCTACAATGAGCAGTACTTC
NA few TRBJ1-5 TRBV4-3 CASSQDRRGQPQHF TGCGCCAGCAGCCAAGATAGGCGGGGTCAGCCCCAGCATTTT
NA NA TRBJ1-6 TRBV2 CASSRRGNNSPLHF TGTGCCAGCAGTCGCAGGGGAAATAATTCACCCCTCCACTTT
TRBD1 NA TRBJ2-7 TRBV5-6 CASSHLTGNSYEQYF TGTGCCAGCAGCCATCTGACAGGGAACTCCTACGAGCAGTACTTC
NA many TRBJ2-1 TRBV27 CASSFYKGRGSNEQFF TGTGCCAGCAGTTTTTATAAGGGCAGGGGATCTAATGAGCAGTTCTTC
NA NA TRBJ2-5 TRBV6-2/TRBV6-3 CASSFPTGLNQETQYF TGTGCCAGCAGTTTCCCAACAGGGCTTAACCAAGAGACCCAGTACTTC
NA few TRBJ2-7 TRBV7-9 CASSLEFKVHEQYF TGTGCCAGCAGCTTAGAATTTAAGGTTCACGAGCAGTACTTC
NA few TRBJ1-4 TRBV7-2 CASSLGGLPYEKLFF TGTGCCAGCAGCTTAGGTGGCCTGCCTTATGAAAAACTGTTTTTT
TRBD2 NA TRBJ2-1 TRBV29-1 CSVRSPSGRTYSYNEQFF TGCAGCGTTCGGTCCCCTAGCGGGAGGACCTACTCCTACAATGAGCAGTTCTTC
NA many TRBJ1-2 TRBV7-2 CASSLEAGYYGYTF TGTGCCAGCAGCTTAGAGGCCGGGTACTATGGCTACACCTTC
TRBD1 NA TRBJ2-2 TRBV6-2/TRBV6-3 CASTKDRGKTGELFF TGTGCCAGCACCAAGGACAGGGGAAAAACCGGGGAGCTGTTTTTT
NA few TRBJ1-2 TRBV6-1 CASSETTGTARGYTF TGTGCCAGCAGTGAAACAACCGGGACGGCAAGGGGCTACACCTTC
NA NA TRBJ2-1 TRBV7-8 CASSLEGETTGQFF TGTGCCAGCAGCTTAGAAGGGGAGACTACAGGACAGTTCTTC
TRBD1 few TRBJ2-3 TRBV6-2/TRBV6-3 CASSSFSGQGLLSDTQYF TGTGCCAGCAGTTCCTTCTCCGGACAGGGGTTACTTTCAGATACGCAGTATTTT
TRBD1 NA TRBJ1-2 TRBV29-1 CSVRNRGSNYGYTF TGCAGCGTTAGAAACAGGGGGTCTAACTATGGCTACACCTTC
NA few TRBJ2-7 TRBV5-1 CASSPRGLEQYF TGCGCCAGCAGCCCGCGGGGCCTCGAGCAGTACTTC
NA few TRBJ2-1 TRBV4-1 CASSHQQQGENEQFF TGCGCCAGCAGCCACCAACAACAAGGGGAGAATGAGCAGTTCTTC